Listed here are 20 T cell receptor beta chains from one sample, sequenced in a study of Graves' ophthalmopathy and Graves' hyperthyroidism. TCR beta CDR3 regions were amplified from RNA transcripts. HTBI primers primed a first-round RT-PCR, and a second-round multiplex PCR followed. TCRdb called the multiplex PCR reads again in MiXCR, with one record for every CDR3 protein. The sample carries roughly 610,000 distinct CDR3 sequences, 20% to 25% recorded once. Sequenced: peripheral blood. Receptor source: a woman under 30 with stable Graves' hyperthyroidism. Some clones in this sample may be carry-over from other donors' samples.

The CDR3 sequence is CASSSLQGAGANVLTF. CDR3 DNA: TGTGCCAGCAGTTCCCTCCAGGGGGCTGGGGCCAACGTCCTGACTTTC. The chain links TRBV6-5 to TRBJ2-6, with 7 bases lining up with TRBD1. CDR3 size: 16 residues. After removal of 4 bases from V and 2 bases from J, the junction contained 5 bases not matched to a gene. Germline V CDR1 and CDR2: MNHEY, SVGAGI.

This clonotype was detected only a few times. The V call is TRBV9, the J call TRBJ2-7; 12 nucleotides agree with TRBD1. CDR1 is SGDLS, CDR2 YYNGEE, per germline. CDR3 size: 18 residues. J was trimmed by 3 bases and V by 2 bases; bases with no gene match: 12. The chain's CDR3 is CASSVPGQGAPWIYEQYF. In nucleotides, the CDR3 is TGTGCCAGCAGCGTCCCGGGACAGGGGGCCCCCTGGATCTACGAGCAGTACTTC.

At least ten counts were recorded for this clonotype. The chain joins TRBV20-1 to TRBJ1-1; D ambiguous. The V end was cut by 6 bases, the J end by 7 bases, with 15 bases between. Germline lookup yields CDR1 DFQATT and CDR2 SNEGSKA (reference sequence). This CDR3 is built from 12 residues. Written as DNA, the CDR3 is TGCAGTGCAGGCCTCTTTACAAGTGAAGCTTTCTTT. Translating gives CSAGLFTSEAFF.

The rearrangement joins TRBV5-1 to TRBJ2-1, with TRBD2 matching over 8 bases. Trimming at V came to 3 bases and at J to 0 bases, leaving 2 bases not matched to a gene. Germline CDR1 SGHRS, CDR2 YFSETQ. The CDR3 totals 15 residues. The CDR3 coding sequence is TGCGCCAGCAGCTGGAGCGGGAGCTCCTACAATGAGCAGTTCTTC. It translates to CASSWSGSSYNEQFF.

This clonotype was found many times. The chain has TRBV20-1 and TRBJ2-7; 7 nucleotides line up with TRBD2. The CDR3 loop spans 13 amino acids. Looked up from germline, CDR1 is DFQATT and CDR2 is SNEGSKA (reference sequence). V trimming: 6 bases; J trimming: 1 base; junction bases outside the gene matches: 6. The CDR3 nucleotides read TGCAGTGCCTTCGGCGGGGGTTCCTACGAGCAGTACTTC. It yields the protein CSAFGGGSYEQYF.

The chain employs TRBV10-3 and TRBJ1-2, with 8 nucleotides matching TRBD1. CDR3 length: 12 residues. The germline gives CDR1 ENHRY, CDR2 SYGVKD. The V and J ends lost 6 bases and 7 bases, in that order; junction bases with no gene match: 4. This chain's CDR3 is CAISLQGGGYTF. The CDR3 coding sequence is TGTGCCATCAGCTTACAGGGGGGTGGCTACACCTTC.

The genes are TRBV30 and TRBJ1-2; no clear D gene. There are 13 residues in the CDR3. Germline loops: CDR1 GTSNPN, CDR2 SVGIG (reference sequence). Trimming took off 2 bases at V and 1 base at J, with 8 bases between the two ends. In DNA form, the CDR3 reads TGTGCCTGGAGTCGGGTCTTTAACTATGGCTACACCTTC. Encoded protein: CAWSRVFNYGYTF.

This clonotype has ten or more counts. The chain recombines TRBV7-6 with TRBJ2-7; TRBD1 might be the D (5 bases). V was cut by 5 bases and J by 6 bases, with 14 bases left in between. The CDR3 is 13 residues long. Per germline, CDR1 SGHVS and CDR2 FNYEAQ. CDR3 DNA: TGTGCCAGCAGCCCCAGGGTTCTGGGCGAGCAGTACTTC. Translating gives CASSPRVLGEQYF.

This clonotype was detected ten times or more. The CDR3 coding sequence is TGCAGTGCTAGCGGGACAGGTCCCCCCGAGCAGTACTTC. Protein product: CSASGTGPPEQYF. This sequence joins TRBV20-1 and TRBJ2-7, with 8 bases that match TRBD1. J lost 6 bases, V lost 3 bases, and 7 bases had no gene match. Germline-derived CDR1 and CDR2 are DFQATT and SNEGSKA (reference sequence). This CDR3 comprises 13 residues.

This clonotype has at least ten counts. V gene TRBV6-1 combines with J gene TRBJ1-5, with D possibly matching TRBD1 (5 bases). Germline CDR1 MNHNS, CDR2 SASEGT. V lost 8 bases and J 8 bases, leaving 16 bases between the germline ends. This CDR3 is built from 13 residues. DNA for the CDR3: TGTGCCAGCCGAGGGACGGGGATGGAGCCCCAGCATTTT. This gives the protein CASRGTGMEPQHF.

Many counts were recorded for this clonotype. This chain joins TRBV9 and TRBJ1-2, with D possibly matching TRBD1 (6 bases). There are 13 residues in the CDR3. V lost 3 bases to trimming and J lost 4 bases, with 10 bases between them. Germline values: CDR1 SGDLS, CDR2 YYNGEE. CDR3 DNA sequence: TGTGCCAGCAGCGAACAGGGACCCTATGGCTACACCTTC. It is translated as CASSEQGPYGYTF.

This clonotype has a count of ten or more. CDR3 in DNA: TGTGCCAGTAGTATGGGGGGGGCGGGAAGAAACATTCAGTACTTC. Translating gives CASSMGGAGRNIQYF. The chain links TRBV19 to TRBJ2-4; D possibly corresponds to TRBD2 (7 bases). V gave up 3 bases and J gave up 6 bases, with 15 bases separating them. CDR3 length: 15 residues. Germline V CDR1 and CDR2: LNHDA, SQIVND (reference sequence).

The table lists this clonotype with many counts. This chain joins TRBV5-1 and TRBJ1-1; TRBD1 matches 7 bases. The trim removed 5 bases at V and 1 base at J, leaving 17 bases unmatched. The germline V gene has CDR1 SGHRS and CDR2 YFSETQ. The CDR3 length is 18 residues. In DNA, the CDR3 is TGCGCCAGCAGGGTGGGCGGACAGGCGGAATATAGGAACACTGAAGCTTTCTTT. Protein sequence: CASRVGGQAEYRNTEAFF.

The sample holds many counts of this clonotype. The chain couples TRBV12-3 or TRBV12-4 to TRBJ1-1, with unresolved D. The V end lost 5 bases, the J end lost 3 bases, and 10 bases lay between the germline ends. The CDR3 spans 13 residues. CDR3 bases: TGTGCCAGCAGTCCCGGACGTCACACTGAAGCTTTCTTT. Protein sequence: CASSPGRHTEAFF.

The V gene is TRBV20-1, the J gene TRBJ2-7, with 12 positions matching TRBD2. Per germline, CDR1 DFQATT and CDR2 SNEGSKA (reference sequence). Trimming at V came to 3 bases and at J to 2 bases, leaving 2 bases not matched to a gene. The CDR3 has 14 residues. The CDR3 sequence: CSARTSGSTYEQYF. For the CDR3, the DNA is TGCAGTGCTAGGACTAGCGGGAGCACCTACGAGCAGTACTTC.

This clonotype showed up many times. The chain employs TRBV27 and TRBJ1-1, with D perhaps TRBD1 (5 bases). This CDR3 comprises 15 residues. Trimming pared 5 bases from V and 1 base from J, leaving 14 bases between. Germline CDR1 is MNHEY and CDR2 is SMNVEV (reference sequence). The CDR3 protein is CASSRKRDGNTEAFF. DNA for the CDR3: TGTGCCAGCAGTCGAAAACGGGACGGGAACACTGAAGCTTTCTTT.

The rearrangement joins TRBV6-1 to TRBJ2-2; unclear D gene. This CDR3 is built from 14 residues. Germline lookup yields CDR1 MNHNS and CDR2 SASEGT. V gave up 5 bases and J gave up 3 bases, with 10 bases separating them. CDR3 loop: CASSPTRYTGELFF. Here the CDR3 DNA reads TGTGCCAGCAGTCCCACAAGGTACACCGGGGAGCTGTTTTTT.

The genes are TRBV6-5 and TRBJ2-7, with TRBD2 matching 10 bases. J lost 2 bases, V lost 0 bases, and 7 bases had no gene match. Germline V lookup: CDR1 MNHEY, CDR2 SVGAGI. The length of the CDR3 is 17 residues. In DNA form, the CDR3 reads TGTGCCAGCAGTTACTCGAAGCAGCGGGGGGGCACCTACGAGCAGTACTTC. It translates to CASSYSKQRGGTYEQYF.

This clonotype was found a few times. This chain connects TRBV4-1 to TRBJ2-5; 11 nucleotides line up with TRBD2. CDR3 size: 15 residues. The germline V gene has CDR1 MGHRA and CDR2 YSYEKL. The ends lost 4 bases at V and 5 bases at J; junction bases unmatched: 6. The DNA for the CDR3 is TGCGCCAGCAGCCGCTTGGGACTAGCGGCGGAGACCCAGTACTTC. It specifies CASSRLGLAAETQYF.

In its sample, this clonotype was seen many times. The chain couples TRBV6-4 to TRBJ2-7; 9 nucleotides match TRBD2. Losses at the gene ends were 5 bases for V and 3 bases for J; bases not matched to a gene: 14. In germline, CDR1 is MRHNA, CDR2 SNTAGT. The CDR3 consists of 17 residues. CDR3 sequence: CASSPVAAGGGFYEQYF. The CDR3 coding sequence is TGTGCCAGCAGTCCCGTCGCGGCGGGAGGGGGTTTCTACGAGCAGTACTTC.